The rows below give T cell receptor beta chains drawn from one sample of a study of T cells in Graves' hyperthyroidism and ophthalmopathy. One entry per CDR3 protein, called by TCRdb with MiXCR from the multiplex PCR reads. The profile shows fewer than 800,000 distinct CDR3 sequences, about a sixth of them singletons. The material sequenced was blood. These receptors were collected from a man between 18 and 35 years old with Graves' hyperthyroidism. Each CDR3 is given with its conserved first and last residue. Each record gives: V gene, D gene, J gene, clone size, CDR3 length, CDR3 protein, CDR3 DNA. D genes are given only for firm matches. Part of the rows lack a size; the others show once, few, many or a class for expanded clones.

V gene: TRBV9
D gene: .
J gene: TRBJ2-3
clone size: many
CDR3 length: 16
CDR3 protein: CASSPSGLEGTDTQYF
CDR3 DNA: TGTGCCAGCAGCCCCTCCGGACTTGAGGGCACAGATACGCAGTATTTT

V gene: TRBV5-1
D gene: .
J gene: TRBJ2-2
clone size: .
CDR3 length: 16
CDR3 protein: CASSLGPTGPTGELFF
CDR3 DNA: TGCGCCAGCAGCTTGGGGCCTACAGGGCCCACCGGGGAGCTGTTTTTT

V gene: TRBV6-1
D gene: .
J gene: TRBJ1-4
clone size: many
CDR3 length: 20
CDR3 protein: CASSERLGAVNFATNEKLFF
CDR3 DNA: TGTGCCAGCAGTGAAAGACTGGGGGCAGTTAACTTTGCAACTAATGAAAAACTGTTTTTT

V gene: TRBV29-1
D gene: .
J gene: TRBJ2-2
clone size: once
CDR3 length: 12
CDR3 protein: CSSQVWDGELFF
CDR3 DNA: TGCAGCTCACAGGTTTGGGACGGGGAGCTGTTTTTT

V gene: TRBV5-1
D gene: .
J gene: TRBJ1-1
clone size: few
CDR3 length: 14
CDR3 protein: CASRQTAMNTEAFF
CDR3 DNA: TGCGCCAGCCGCCAGACGGCAATGAACACTGAAGCTTTCTTT

V gene: TRBV27
D gene: TRBD1
J gene: TRBJ1-4
clone size: few
CDR3 length: 14
CDR3 protein: CASRGQGQLEKLFF
CDR3 DNA: TGTGCCAGCAGGGGACAGGGTCAGCTTGAAAAACTGTTTTTT

V gene: TRBV20-1
D gene: TRBD1
J gene: TRBJ2-6
clone size: .
CDR3 length: 17
CDR3 protein: CSVGKGAPNSGANVLTF
CDR3 DNA: TGCAGTGTTGGAAAGGGGGCGCCGAACTCTGGGGCCAACGTCCTGACTTTC

V gene: TRBV20-1
D gene: .
J gene: TRBJ2-1
clone size: few
CDR3 length: 17
CDR3 protein: CSARDSRTWSSYNEQFF
CDR3 DNA: TGCAGTGCTAGAGATTCACGGACTTGGAGCTCCTACAATGAGCAGTTCTTC

V gene: TRBV4-2
D gene: .
J gene: TRBJ2-1
clone size: few
CDR3 length: 15
CDR3 protein: CASSQDLGLGNEQFF
CDR3 DNA: TGTGCCAGCAGCCAAGATCTAGGCCTGGGGAATGAGCAGTTCTTC

V gene: TRBV2
D gene: .
J gene: TRBJ2-7
clone size: many
CDR3 length: 11
CDR3 protein: CASRIQQEQYF
CDR3 DNA: TGTGCCAGCAGGATACAGCAGGAGCAGTACTTC

V gene: TRBV2
D gene: .
J gene: TRBJ2-3
clone size: .
CDR3 length: 14
CDR3 protein: CASSRAASTDTQYF
CDR3 DNA: TGCGCCAGCAGCCGGGCGGCAAGCACAGATACGCAGTATTTT

V gene: TRBV9
D gene: TRBD2
J gene: TRBJ2-7
clone size: few
CDR3 length: 13
CDR3 protein: CASSEEGGYEQYF
CDR3 DNA: TGTGCCAGCAGCGAGGAGGGAGGGTACGAGCAGTACTTC

V gene: TRBV18
D gene: .
J gene: TRBJ2-7
clone size: .
CDR3 length: 14
CDR3 protein: CASSPTQGFHEQYF
CDR3 DNA: TGTGCCAGCTCACCGACACAGGGATTCCACGAGCAGTACTTC

V gene: TRBV6-5
D gene: TRBD2
J gene: TRBJ2-4
clone size: .
CDR3 length: 17
CDR3 protein: CASSYGGLAGAKNIQYF
CDR3 DNA: TGTGCCAGCAGTTACGGGGGACTAGCGGGAGCCAAAAACATTCAGTACTTC

V gene: TRBV3-1
D gene: TRBD2
J gene: TRBJ2-4
clone size: few
CDR3 length: 16
CDR3 protein: CASSQGGILAKNIQYF
CDR3 DNA: TGTGCCAGCAGCCAGGGGGGGATATTAGCCAAAAACATTCAGTACTTC

V gene: TRBV28
D gene: TRBD1
J gene: TRBJ2-5
clone size: few
CDR3 length: 12
CDR3 protein: CATGRGRETQYF
CDR3 DNA: TGTGCCACGGGCAGGGGGCGCGAGACCCAGTACTTC

V gene: TRBV9
D gene: .
J gene: TRBJ1-1
clone size: .
CDR3 length: 16
CDR3 protein: CASSTRGGGTNTEAFF
CDR3 DNA: TGTGCCAGCAGCACAAGGGGAGGGGGGACCAACACTGAAGCTTTCTTT

V gene: TRBV4-1
D gene: .
J gene: TRBJ1-1
clone size: .
CDR3 length: 14
CDR3 protein: CASCPRVLNTEAFF
CDR3 DNA: TGCGCCAGCTGTCCCAGGGTCTTGAACACTGAAGCTTTCTTT

V gene: TRBV28
D gene: TRBD1
J gene: TRBJ2-7
clone size: many
CDR3 length: 15
CDR3 protein: CASRPAGQGFREQYF
CDR3 DNA: TGTGCCAGCAGACCAGCGGGACAGGGCTTTCGCGAGCAGTACTTC

V gene: TRBV3-2
D gene: .
J gene: TRBJ2-2
clone size: .
CDR3 length: 15
CDR3 protein: CASSGREGRTGELFF
CDR3 DNA: TGTGCCAGCAGCGGGCGGGAGGGCCGTACCGGGGAGCTGTTTTTT

V gene: TRBV27
D gene: TRBD2
J gene: TRBJ2-7
clone size: .
CDR3 length: 15
CDR3 protein: CASSQLGEGMNEQYF
CDR3 DNA: TGTGCCAGCAGCCAGCTCGGGGAGGGGATGAACGAGCAGTACTTC

V gene: TRBV10-3
D gene: .
J gene: TRBJ2-3
clone size: many
CDR3 length: 13
CDR3 protein: CAISHSPGDTQYF
CDR3 DNA: TGTGCCATCTCCCACAGTCCCGGAGATACGCAGTATTTT

V gene: TRBV24-1
D gene: .
J gene: TRBJ2-1
clone size: few
CDR3 length: 13
CDR3 protein: CATSRPGFNEQFF
CDR3 DNA: TGTGCCACCAGTCGCCCAGGGTTCAATGAGCAGTTCTTC

V gene: TRBV28
D gene: TRBD1
J gene: TRBJ1-6
clone size: few
CDR3 length: 15
CDR3 protein: CASSQPRDRNSPLHF
CDR3 DNA: TGTGCCAGCAGTCAGCCCCGGGACAGAAATTCACCCCTCCACTTT

V gene: TRBV11-3
D gene: .
J gene: TRBJ1-2
clone size: many
CDR3 length: 13
CDR3 protein: CASSPTGPFGYTF
CDR3 DNA: TGTGCCAGCAGCCCCACGGGCCCTTTCGGCTACACCTTC

V gene: TRBV27
D gene: .
J gene: TRBJ2-7
clone size: many
CDR3 length: 13
CDR3 protein: CASSHTQGDGQYF
CDR3 DNA: TGTGCCAGCAGTCATACTCAGGGAGATGGGCAGTACTTC

V gene: TRBV6-2/TRBV6-3
D gene: .
J gene: TRBJ2-7
clone size: .
CDR3 length: 13
CDR3 protein: CASSQGTTGEQYF
CDR3 DNA: TGTGCCAGCAGCCAAGGGACGACAGGCGAGCAGTACTTC

V gene: TRBV4-2
D gene: TRBD1
J gene: TRBJ2-7
clone size: .
CDR3 length: 16
CDR3 protein: CASSQRPGQDFYEQYF
CDR3 DNA: TGTGCCAGCAGCCAACGTCCGGGACAGGACTTCTACGAGCAGTACTTC

V gene: TRBV5-1
D gene: .
J gene: TRBJ2-5
clone size: few
CDR3 length: 14
CDR3 protein: CASSLKGDQETQYF
CDR3 DNA: TGCGCCAGCAGCTTGAAAGGAGATCAAGAGACCCAGTACTTC

V gene: TRBV12-3/TRBV12-4
D gene: .
J gene: TRBJ1-1
clone size: many
CDR3 length: 12
CDR3 protein: CASIGGNTEAFF
CDR3 DNA: TGTGCCAGCATCGGGGGGAACACTGAAGCTTTCTTT

V gene: TRBV5-1
D gene: .
J gene: TRBJ2-5
clone size: many
CDR3 length: 14
CDR3 protein: CASSLGGHQETQYF
CDR3 DNA: TGCGCCAGCAGCTTGGGCGGACATCAAGAGACCCAGTACTTC

V gene: TRBV7-9
D gene: .
J gene: TRBJ1-6
clone size: few
CDR3 length: 15
CDR3 protein: CASSHDSLLSSPLHF
CDR3 DNA: TGTGCCAGCAGCCACGACAGTCTCCTTAGTTCACCCCTCCACTTT

V gene: TRBV7-2
D gene: .
J gene: TRBJ1-2
clone size: many
CDR3 length: 14
CDR3 protein: CASSPPGHNYGYTF
CDR3 DNA: TGTGCCAGCAGCCCCCCGGGACACAACTATGGCTACACCTTC

V gene: TRBV30
D gene: .
J gene: TRBJ2-7
clone size: many
CDR3 length: 13
CDR3 protein: CAWSSGTRDEQYF
CDR3 DNA: TGTGCCTGGAGCTCCGGTACGCGGGACGAGCAGTACTTC

V gene: TRBV4-1
D gene: TRBD2
J gene: TRBJ2-7
clone size: many
CDR3 length: 15
CDR3 protein: CASSRLAGESYEQYF
CDR3 DNA: TGCGCCAGCAGCCGACTAGCGGGGGAGTCCTACGAGCAGTACTTC

V gene: TRBV19
D gene: .
J gene: TRBJ2-1
clone size: few
CDR3 length: 14
CDR3 protein: CASSIAPGRNEQFF
CDR3 DNA: TGTGCCAGTAGTATAGCCCCAGGGCGGAATGAGCAGTTCTTC

V gene: TRBV9
D gene: .
J gene: TRBJ1-1
clone size: .
CDR3 length: 17
CDR3 protein: CASSVVGRDRMNTEAFF
CDR3 DNA: TGTGCCAGCAGCGTAGTGGGGAGGGATAGAATGAACACTGAAGCTTTCTTT

V gene: TRBV6-1
D gene: TRBD2
J gene: TRBJ2-1
clone size: few
CDR3 length: 15
CDR3 protein: CASSNGRAWDNEQFF
CDR3 DNA: TGTGCCAGCAGCAACGGGAGGGCCTGGGATAATGAGCAGTTCTTC

V gene: TRBV7-2
D gene: TRBD1
J gene: TRBJ1-2
clone size: many
CDR3 length: 15
CDR3 protein: CASSWSRDRVDGYTF
CDR3 DNA: TGTGCCAGCAGCTGGAGTCGGGACAGGGTCGATGGCTACACCTTC

V gene: TRBV3-1
D gene: TRBD1
J gene: TRBJ1-2
clone size: .
CDR3 length: 15
CDR3 protein: CASSPGTVGNYGYTF
CDR3 DNA: TGTGCCAGCAGCCCAGGGACAGTTGGGAACTATGGCTACACCTTC

V gene: TRBV15
D gene: .
J gene: TRBJ2-7
clone size: many
CDR3 length: 16
CDR3 protein: CATSRDLGGSDYEQYF
CDR3 DNA: TGTGCCACCAGCAGAGATCTGGGGGGCTCCGACTACGAGCAGTACTTC

V gene: TRBV29-1
D gene: .
J gene: TRBJ2-3
clone size: .
CDR3 length: 11
CDR3 protein: CTGDRTDTQYF
CDR3 DNA: TGCACCGGAGATCGCACAGATACGCAGTATTTT

V gene: TRBV24-1
D gene: .
J gene: TRBJ1-2
clone size: few
CDR3 length: 14
CDR3 protein: CATSDFSVNYGYTF
CDR3 DNA: TGTGCCACCAGTGATTTTTCTGTTAACTATGGCTACACCTTC

V gene: TRBV12-3/TRBV12-4
D gene: .
J gene: TRBJ1-5
clone size: many
CDR3 length: 13
CDR3 protein: CASREGWGQPQHF
CDR3 DNA: TGTGCCAGCAGAGAGGGTTGGGGTCAGCCCCAGCATTTT

V gene: TRBV28
D gene: .
J gene: TRBJ1-2
clone size: many
CDR3 length: 12
CDR3 protein: CASSWTVYGYTF
CDR3 DNA: TGTGCCAGCAGTTGGACAGTCTATGGCTACACCTTC

V gene: TRBV7-3
D gene: TRBD1
J gene: TRBJ2-2
clone size: many
CDR3 length: 15
CDR3 protein: CASSPTGTGTGELFF
CDR3 DNA: TGTGCCAGCAGTCCTACCGGGACAGGGACCGGGGAGCTGTTTTTT

V gene: TRBV20-1
D gene: .
J gene: TRBJ2-1
clone size: few
CDR3 length: 12
CDR3 protein: CSASRSGDEQFF
CDR3 DNA: TGCAGTGCTAGTCGTAGCGGTGATGAGCAGTTCTTC

V gene: TRBV7-8
D gene: .
J gene: TRBJ2-7
clone size: many
CDR3 length: 13
CDR3 protein: CASSLGVFYEQYF
CDR3 DNA: TGTGCCAGCAGCTTAGGGGTTTTCTACGAGCAGTACTTC

V gene: TRBV9
D gene: .
J gene: TRBJ1-5
clone size: .
CDR3 length: 13
CDR3 protein: CASSVAQGQPQHF
CDR3 DNA: TGTGCCAGCAGCGTAGCCCAGGGTCAGCCCCAGCATTTT

V gene: TRBV10-3
D gene: TRBD1
J gene: TRBJ1-5
clone size: once
CDR3 length: 18
CDR3 protein: CAISESAPGTGRNQPQHF
CDR3 DNA: TGTGCCATCAGTGAGTCGGCTCCCGGGACAGGGAGGAATCAGCCCCAGCATTTT

V gene: TRBV2
D gene: .
J gene: TRBJ2-7
clone size: .
CDR3 length: 13
CDR3 protein: CASGGGGSYEQYF
CDR3 DNA: TGTGCCAGCGGGGGGGGCGGCTCCTACGAGCAGTACTTC

V gene: TRBV27
D gene: .
J gene: TRBJ1-2
clone size: few
CDR3 length: 17
CDR3 protein: CASSLRTAGGASYGYTF
CDR3 DNA: TGTGCCAGCAGTTTAAGGACGGCCGGGGGCGCAAGCTATGGCTACACCTTC

V gene: TRBV12-3/TRBV12-4
D gene: TRBD2
J gene: TRBJ2-1
clone size: many
CDR3 length: 19
CDR3 protein: CASSLESPWTSGSIREQFF
CDR3 DNA: TGTGCCAGCAGTTTAGAGTCCCCATGGACTAGCGGGAGCATCCGTGAGCAGTTCTTC

V gene: TRBV28
D gene: .
J gene: TRBJ2-7
clone size: many
CDR3 length: 14
CDR3 protein: CASRIDRNPTEQYF
CDR3 DNA: TGTGCCAGCAGAATTGACAGAAACCCTACAGAGCAGTACTTC